The 5 T cell receptor beta chains below all came from one sample that was sequenced in a study of T cell responses to AZD1222 COVID-19 vaccine. TCRdb's copy holds only in-frame clones and misses some; the assay was immunoSEQ multiplex PCR. The table lists 150,000 to 200,000 clones, 80% to 95% of them singletons. Sequencing was performed on peripheral blood, taken on day 0 of AZD1222 vaccination. The receptors stem from an adult in good health.

The CDR3 loop reads CAIRQGEGGEAFF. The CDR3 region has the DNA TGTGCCATCAGACAGGGAGAGGGAGGTGAAGCTTTCTTT. The chain links TRBV10-3 to TRBJ1-1; TRBD1 might be the D (6 bases). This CDR3 has 13 amino acids. V gave up 6 bases and J gave up 7 bases, with 15 bases separating them. Germline V gene sequence: CDR1 ENHRY, CDR2 SYGVKD.

Remarks on this clone: At one end, the junction sequence differs from germline, possibly due to a read error. J is TRBJ1-2 and V is TRBV14, with D possibly being TRBD1 (6 bases). Germline assignment: CDR1 SGHDN and CDR2 FVKESK. CDR3 size: 10 residues. DNA of the CDR3: TGTGCCAGCAGAGGGGACACCCTCCGATTC. Amino acids: CASRGDTLRF. Full variable domain (rest looked up from reference TRBV14 and TRBJ1-2): EAGVTQFPSHSVIEKGQTVTLRCDPISGHDNLYWYRRVMGKEIKFLLHFVKESKQDESGMPNNRFLAERTGGTYSTLKVQPAELEDSGVYFCASRGDTLRFGSGTRLTVV.

This clone is deemed medium-sized. V gene TRBV6-1 combines with J gene TRBJ2-5; 9 bases align to TRBD2. CDR1 is MNHNS, CDR2 SASEGT, per germline. With V trimmed by 0 bases and J by 2 bases, 1 base remained unmatched. The CDR3 is 15 amino acids. The CDR3 sequence is CASSEAAGGQETQYF. The CDR3, as DNA: TGTGCCAGCAGTGAAGCTGCGGGGGGGCAAGAGACCCAGTACTTC.

Notes on this clone: Other DNA sequences in the same sample also yield this CDR3. The J gene is TRBJ1-2, the V gene TRBV7-9; no clear D. Trimming left V 1 base short and J 2 bases short, with 2 bases between. This CDR3 contains 12 residues. Germline V lookup: CDR1 SEHNR, CDR2 FQNEAQ (reference sequence). CDR3 nucleotides: TGTGCCAGCAGCTTAGGCAACTATGGCTACACCTTC. This translates into CASSLGNYGYTF.

This sequence joins TRBV25-1 and TRBJ1-2; D gene ambiguous. The CDR3 consists of 11 residues. With 5 bases removed from V and 6 bases from J, the gap between germline ends came to 7 bases. CDR1 and CDR2 (germline): MGHDK, SYGVNS. CDR3 sequence reads: CASSSGDGYTF. For the CDR3, the DNA is TGTGCCAGCAGTTCCGGGGATGGCTACACCTTC.